This T cell receptor beta chain appears in the sequencing data of a study of early T cells in non-severe SARS-CoV-2 infection (dated by TCRdb to about 2021). General notes on the study: Bulk RNA from unsorted whole blood was used for TCR sequencing, so alpha and beta chains could not be paired. General study outcomes and caveats: Matching against VDJdb was skewed toward anti-spike CD8 responses, likely underestimated virus-specific expansions, and missed private and CD4 specificities.

The study was a case-control design nested within a healthcare worker cohort in London, UK, with weekly nasopharyngeal swab PCR tests and blood sampling. Healthcare workers were enrolled in the week of the UK lockdown, from 23 to 31 March 2020, and were followed every week for up to roughly 16 weeks. Libraries were made using 5' RACE. The sample was run on a NextSeq 500. Unique molecular identifiers were attached to individual cDNA molecules in the TCR library protocol so that sequencing error and PCR bias could be corrected. Sequencing covered both TCR alpha and beta chains, and within each sample the abundances of alpha and beta sequences were tightly co-correlated. The study's processing was this. Decombinator V4 was used to perform V gene, J gene and CDR3 annotation of TCR sequences. TCRs were defined as expanded if a significant change between any two time points was detected under a Poisson model with p below 0.0001. TCR abundances were normalised to the total number of TCRs sequenced per sample and expressed as counts per million. MAIT TCRs were defined by TRAV1-2 paired with TRAJ12, TRAJ20 or TRAJ33, and iNKT TCRs by TRAV10 paired with TRAJ18. VDJdb, accessed 1 November 2021, was searched for CMV, EBV and SARS-CoV-2 annotated TCRs, excluding TCRs annotated for multiple antigens. TCRdb reanalyzed the raw reads on its own, using fastp at Q25 for trimming and MiXCR for clone calling, and kept in-frame beta chains. Merged by CDR3 protein, the rows form single entries marked with the most common genes and DNA. The V and J calls and clone size come from TCRdb's table, not from the authors' own analysis. In all, the sample holds some 64,000 distinct CDR3 sequences, and approximately 9.2% of those were seen once. Roughly 12% of the sample comes from the top ten.

V ends up 3 bases short and J 4 bases short, with an unmatched junction base count of 4. Via the germline V gene (reference sequence), CDR1 is SGHNT and CDR2 YYREEE. Counted from cysteine to phenylalanine, this CDR3 has 15 amino acids. The CDR3 DNA has 45 bases and is translated from base 1. In the case of this clonotype: Its antigen is unknown. No base quality information exists; no much larger clone differs at one position.

This TCR came from an adult who was a healthcare worker with PCR-confirmed SARS-CoV-2 infection or an uninfected control (not recorded which). The chain couples TRBV5-4 to TRBJ1-6; TRBD1 fits 7 bases in the junction. The specimen was whole blood, collected at baseline. The nucleotide sequence is TGTGCCAGCAGCTCAATACAGGGGTATAATTCACCCCTCCACTTT. This encodes CASSSIQGYNSPLHF.